This TCR beta chain was documented in a study of identical twins. Whole-study findings and limits: Weaker excess twin sharing was seen among beta out-of-frame sequences. Out-of-frame TCR alpha sharing in monozygotic twins exceeded recombination model predictions.

Healthy Caucasian donors formed the entire cohort. TCRdb re-called the 5' RACE reads through MiXCR, storing one row per CDR3 protein. The sample consists of roughly 630,000 distinct CDR3 sequences, 7.1% of them appearing once. A note on this clonotype: Its cognate antigen is unknown.

The sample was also reused in another study, on yellow fever vaccine responses in identical twins.

Sequenced input: PBMCs. The clonotype originates from a woman younger than 35 in good health.

The CDR3 DNA sequence: TGTGCCAGCAGCTCTTCAATGGGGGCGAATAATTCACCCCTCCACTTT. Translated, it gives CASSSSMGANNSPLHF. V gene TRBV7-9 combines with J gene TRBJ1-6; D perhaps matches TRBD1 (6 bases). The CDR3 has 16 amino acids. Trimming stripped 4 bases from V and 5 bases from J, with 15 bases between. Germline loops: CDR1 SEHNR, CDR2 FQNEAQ (reference sequence).